The 28 T cell receptor beta chains below were found in one sample sequenced in a study of blood T cell repertoires in COVID-19. The method was immunoSEQ multiplex PCR; TCRdb's version includes in-frame clones alone and lacks a portion of them. Here the sample spans about 76,000 clones, roughly 87% being singletons. Sequencing input: peripheral blood. The receptors originated from a man aged 25 to 40 with acute or convalescent COVID-19.

The CDR3 nucleotides are TGCAGCGCCACCGGAGGAGATACGCAGTATTTT. Translating gives CSATGGDTQYF. The V and J genes are TRBV29-1 and TRBJ2-3; a possible D gene is TRBD2 (5 bases). Germline V gives CDR1 SQVTM, CDR2 ANQGSEA. The CDR3 runs 11 residues. Trimming shortened V by 7 bases and J by 5 bases, and 10 bases separated the two germline ends.

This clone was detected many times. CDR3 in DNA: TGTGCCAGCAGCAACAGTCCTAATTCACCCCTCCACTTT. Its translation: CASSNSPNSPLHF. The V and J genes are TRBV7-3 and TRBJ1-6, with D hard to call. This CDR3 comprises 13 residues. In germline, CDR1 is SGHTA, CDR2 FQGTGA. Trimming left V 5 bases short and J 6 bases short, with 8 bases between. Full variable domain (remainder filled in from reference TRBV7-3 and TRBJ1-6): GAGVSQTPSNKVTEKGKYVELRCDPISGHTALYWYRQSLGQGPEFLIYFQGTGAADDSGLPNDRFFAVRPEGSVSTLKIQRTERGDSAVYLCASSNSPNSPLHFGNGTRLTVT.

The chain couples TRBV5-1 to TRBJ2-1; TRBD2 agrees at 11 bases. V gave up 4 bases and J gave up 11 bases; unmatched junction bases: 5. The CDR3 runs to 13 residues. From germline, CDR1 is SGHRS and CDR2 YFSETQ. The CDR3 coding sequence is TGCGCCAGCAGCGGACTAGCGGGCGAGAAGCAGTTCTTC. It specifies CASSGLAGEKQFF. The complete variable domain, with remaining parts taken from reference TRBV5-1 and TRBJ2-1, reads KAGVTQTPRYLIKTRGQQVTLSCSPISGHRSVSWYQQTPGQGLQFLFEYFSETQRNKGNFPGRFSGRQFSNSRSEMNVSTLELGDSALYLCASSGLAGEKQFFGPGTRLTVL.

V and J are TRBV6-4 and TRBJ2-3, with D tentatively TRBD1 (6 bases). This CDR3 spans 15 amino acids. In germline, CDR1 is MRHNA, CDR2 SNTAGT. Trimming took off 10 bases at V and 2 bases at J, with 19 bases between the two ends. CDR3 in DNA: TGTGCCACCTCTAACAGGGCTGAACCCACAGATACGCAGTATTTT. It translates to CATSNRAEPTDTQYF.

The CDR3 DNA reads as TGTGCCAGTAGTATTACGGGGGTCGGGGGCACTGAAGCTTTCTTT. Its protein is CASSITGVGGTEAFF. This rearrangement joins TRBV19 to TRBJ1-1, with a weak D call TRBD1 (5 bases). Per germline, CDR1 LNHDA and CDR2 SQIVND (reference sequence). The CDR3 has 15 residues. Deletions cut 3 bases from V and 4 bases from J, with 15 bases between. The entire variable domain, with the rest obtained from reference TRBV19 and TRBJ1-1, is as follows: DGGITQSPKYLFRKEGQNVTLSCEQNLNHDAMYWYRQDPGQGLRLIYYSQIVNDFQKGDIAEGYSVSREKKESFPLTVTSAQKNPTAFYLCASSITGVGGTEAFFGQGTRLTVV.

The chain uses TRBV7-9 and TRBJ2-1, with 13 bases lining up with TRBD2. The CDR3 loop spans 16 amino acids. CDR1 and CDR2 from the germline V gene are SEHNR and FQNEAQ (reference sequence). Trimming at V came to 2 bases and at J to 6 bases, leaving 4 bases not matched to a gene. The CDR3 DNA follows: TGTGCCAGCAGCTTATCTGGACTAGCGGGAGTCAATGAGCAGTTCTTC. Amino acid sequence: CASSLSGLAGVNEQFF.

This chain uses TRBV7-3 with TRBJ2-2, with 14 bases lining up with TRBD2. This CDR3 region has 17 residues. CDR1 and CDR2 from the germline V gene are SGHTA and FQGTGA. Unmatched junction bases numbered 5, after V lost 0 bases and J lost 8 bases. The CDR3 protein is CASSLTGTSGSTGELFF. The CDR3 nucleotides read TGTGCCAGCAGCTTAACAGGGACTAGCGGGAGTACAGGGGAGCTGTTTTTT.

The rearrangement joins TRBV6-5 to TRBJ2-5; TRBD1 agrees at 7 bases. The CDR3 covers 13 residues. Unmatched junction bases numbered 7, after V lost 0 bases and J lost 12 bases. Germline V gives CDR1 MNHEY, CDR2 SVGAGI. DNA of the CDR3: TGTGCCAGCAGTTACTCGGTACAGGGGCCCGAGTACTTC. This sequence encodes CASSYSVQGPEYF.

The chain uses TRBV2 and TRBJ2-1; tentatively, D is TRBD1 (7 bases). Trimming removed 4 bases from V and 4 bases from J, with 14 bases in between. CDR1 and CDR2 from the germline V gene are SNHLY and FYNNEI. This CDR3 has 15 residues. The CDR3 nucleotides read TGTGCCAGCAGTGGACGGACAGGAGGGTACAATGAGCAGTTCTTC. It encodes CASSGRTGGYNEQFF.

The rearrangement uses TRBV11-2 and TRBJ2-3; no reliable D call. The CDR3 contains 14 residues. Trimming took off 4 bases at V and 0 bases at J, with 8 bases between the two ends. CDR1 is SGHAT and CDR2 is FQNNGV in the germline V gene. CDR3 sequence reads: CASSSPKSTDTQYF. The CDR3 coding sequence is TGTGCCAGCAGCTCCCCTAAGAGCACAGATACGCAGTATTTT.

The chain uses TRBV2 and TRBJ1-6; no clear D gene. Germline-derived CDR1 and CDR2 are SNHLY and FYNNEI. This CDR3 has 15 amino acids. Trimming took 7 bases from V and 6 from J, leaving 16 bases between them. The CDR3 loop reads CASILGRGSNSPLHF. DNA of the CDR3: TGTGCCAGCATCCTAGGGCGGGGTTCTAATTCACCCCTCCACTTT. The entire variable domain, with the rest obtained from reference TRBV2 and TRBJ1-6, is as follows: EPEVTQTPSHQVTQMGQEVILRCVPISNHLYFYWYRQILGQKVEFLVSFYNNEISEKSEIFDDQFSVERPDGSNFTLKIRSTKLEDSAMYFCASILGRGSNSPLHFGNGTRLTVT.

J is TRBJ2-5 and V is TRBV5-1, with 10 bases identical to TRBD1. Germline values: CDR1 SGHRS, CDR2 YFSETQ. The J segment lost 4 bases and the V segment lost 4 bases, leaving 10 bases of the junction unmatched. This CDR3 contains 16 residues. This chain's CDR3 is CASSLPRRTGGETQYF. The CDR3 region has the DNA TGCGCCAGCAGCCTTCCCCGAAGGACAGGGGGAGAGACCCAGTACTTC. The full variable domain, completed using reference TRBV5-1 and TRBJ2-5, is KAGVTQTPRYLIKTRGQQVTLSCSPISGHRSVSWYQQTPGQGLQFLFEYFSETQRNKGNFPGRFSGRQFSNSRSEMNVSTLELGDSALYLCASSLPRRTGGETQYFGPGTRLLVL.

V and J are TRBV28 and TRBJ1-1; D gene ambiguous. The CDR3 consists of 12 residues. Germline CDR1 is MDHEN and CDR2 is SYDVKM. Trimming shortened V by 8 bases and J by 1 base, and 8 bases separated the two germline ends. The CDR3 reads CASGGTNTEAFF. The CDR3 nucleotides read TGTGCCAGCGGCGGAACGAACACTGAAGCTTTCTTT.

V and J are TRBV5-6 and TRBJ1-2, with TRBD1 matching over 7 bases. The CDR3 has 14 residues. Germline CDR1 and CDR2: SGHDT and YYEEEE. V lost 2 bases, J lost 7 bases, and 8 bases stayed unmatched. This CDR3 is CASSLMTGFGGYTF. CDR3 DNA: TGTGCCAGCAGCTTAATGACAGGGTTTGGTGGCTACACCTTC.

This sequence joins TRBV11-2 and TRBJ2-1; TRBD2 agrees at 10 bases. Germline CDR1 and CDR2: SGHAT and FQNNGV. With V trimmed by 6 bases and J by 4 bases, 3 bases remained unmatched. This CDR3 is 14 amino acids long. The CDR3, as DNA: TGTGCCAGCAGTATAGCGGGAGGATACAATGAGCAGTTCTTC. Amino acid sequence: CASSIAGGYNEQFF.

This rearrangement joins TRBV18 to TRBJ2-1; 14 nucleotides align to TRBD2. V lost 3 bases and J lost 7; bases outside the gene matches: 5. This CDR3 contains 16 residues. CDR1 is KGHSH and CDR2 is LQKENI in the germline V gene. CDR3 nucleotides: TGTGCCAGCTCACCCCCGACTAGCGGGAGGGCTAATGAGCAGTTCTTC. Protein sequence: CASSPPTSGRANEQFF.

The chain recombines TRBV5-4 with TRBJ1-2; D perhaps matches TRBD1 (5 bases). The CDR3 covers 14 residues. Trimming took 2 bases from V and 5 from J, leaving 13 bases between them. Germline V CDR1 and CDR2: SGHNT, YYREEE (reference sequence). CDR3: CASSFPGEGYGYTF. CDR3 nucleotides: TGTGCCAGCAGCTTCCCGGGGGAGGGATATGGCTACACCTTC. Drawing the rest from reference TRBV5-4 and TRBJ1-2, the complete variable domain is ETGVTQSPTHLIKTRGQQVTLRCSSQSGHNTVSWYQQALGQGPQFIFQYYREEENGRGNFPPRFSGLQFPNYSSELNVNALELDDSALYLCASSFPGEGYGYTFGSGTRLTVV.

This clone was seen only once. V is TRBV7-9 and J is TRBJ1-3; D gene uncertain. The CDR3 consists of 14 residues. In germline, CDR1 is SEHNR, CDR2 FQNEAQ (reference sequence). Trimming removed 5 bases from V and 2 bases from J, with 10 bases in between. CDR3 coding DNA: TGTGCCAGCAGCAGACGACAACCTGGAAACACCATATATTTT. It codes for CASSRRQPGNTIYF. Together with reference TRBV7-9 and TRBJ1-3, the CDR3 gives the full variable domain: DTGVSQNPRHKITKRGQNVTFRCDPISEHNRLYWYRQTLGQGPEFLTYFQNEAQLEKSRLLSDRFSAERPKGSFSTLEIQRTEQGDSAMYLCASSRRQPGNTIYFGEGSWLTVV.

This clone was found a few times. This rearrangement joins TRBV14 to TRBJ2-7, with no clear D. The CDR3 loop spans 13 amino acids. Trimming cost V 2 bases and J 3 bases, with 8 bases left between them. Germline-derived CDR1 and CDR2 are SGHDN and FVKESK. CDR3 residues: CASSQKLGYEQYF. The CDR3 bases are TGTGCCAGCAGCCAAAAGCTAGGCTACGAGCAGTACTTC.

This clone was recorded only once. The J gene is TRBJ2-1, the V gene TRBV9; 8 bases agree with TRBD2. Looked up from germline, CDR1 is SGDLS and CDR2 is YYNGEE. The CDR3 is 14 residues long. V was clipped by 0 bases and J by 4 bases; unmatched bases: 0. Here the CDR3 DNA reads TGTGCCAGCAGCGTAGAGCGGGAGTACAATGAGCAGTTCTTC. Amino acid sequence: CASSVEREYNEQFF.

A word on this clone: Other nucleotide sequences from this sample produce the same CDR3. This chain links TRBV6-5 with TRBJ2-7; TRBD1 matches 7 bases. The ends lost 4 bases at V and 5 bases at J; junction bases unmatched: 8. The CDR3 sequence is 14 residues long. Germline CDR1 and CDR2: MNHEY and SVGAGI. The CDR3 bases are TGTGCCAGCAGTTCCCGGGACAGAGGGAACGAGCAGTACTTC. This gives the protein CASSSRDRGNEQYF.

The chain recombines TRBV28 with TRBJ1-1; TRBD1 matches 7 bases. After removal of 6 bases from V and 1 base from J, the junction contained 8 bases not matched to a gene. The CDR3 has 15 amino acids. CDR1 and CDR2 (germline): MDHEN, SYDVKM. The CDR3 nucleotides are TGTGCCAGCAGGCTTCCGGGACAGCGGAACACTGAAGCTTTCTTT. As protein: CASRLPGQRNTEAFF.

This clone was observed many times. This chain connects TRBV11-2 to TRBJ2-3, with a weak D call TRBD2 (5 bases). Germline lookup yields CDR1 SGHAT and CDR2 FQNNGV. The CDR3 extends over 16 amino acids. Trimming left V 1 base short and J 0 bases short, with 11 bases between. The CDR3 sequence is CASSLVSGGSTDTQYF. The CDR3 region has the DNA TGTGCCAGCAGCTTAGTTTCAGGCGGGAGCACAGATACGCAGTATTTT.

This clone was picked up a small number of times. V usage is TRBV9 and J usage is TRBJ2-7; 9 bases map to TRBD2. The CDR3 length is 20 residues. Per germline, CDR1 SGDLS and CDR2 YYNGEE. Germline trimming cut 0 bases from V and 6 bases from J; bases unmatched to any gene: 22. CDR3 nucleotide sequence: TGTGCCAGCAGCGTAGTAGGTCGGGCGGGAGGGCCACCCTTAATCTGCGAGCAGTACTTC. It codes for CASSVVGRAGGPPLICEQYF.

The chain recombines TRBV11-2 with TRBJ2-2, with a tentative D call TRBD2 (5 bases). V gave up 8 bases and J gave up 4 bases, with 14 bases separating them. The CDR3 covers 14 residues. CDR1 and CDR2 (germline): SGHAT, FQNNGV. The DNA for the CDR3 is TGTGCCAGCTTGGGCCTAGCCTTCACCGGGGAGCTGTTTTTT. Protein product: CASLGLAFTGELFF. The variable domain in full, with the rest retrieved from reference TRBV11-2 and TRBJ2-2, is EAGVAQSPRYKIIEKRQSVAFWCNPISGHATLYWYQQILGQGPKLLIQFQNNGVVDDSQLPKDRFSAERLKGVDSTLKIQPAKLEDSAVYLCASLGLAFTGELFFGEGSRLTVL.

CDR3 residues: CASSFSLFYEQYF. The CDR3, as DNA: TGTGCCAGCAGCTTCTCACTTTTCTACGAGCAGTACTTC. This chain connects TRBV7-2 to TRBJ2-7; D is unresolved. Germline V gene data show CDR1 as SGHTA and CDR2 as FQGNSA. Trimming took 3 bases from V and 3 from J, leaving 9 bases between them. This CDR3 comprises 13 residues. The variable domain in full, with the rest retrieved from reference TRBV7-2 and TRBJ2-7, is GAGVSQSPSNKVTEKGKDVELRCDPISGHTALYWYRQSLGQGLEFLIYFQGNSAPDKSGLPSDRFSAERTGGSVSTLTIQRTQQEDSAVYLCASSFSLFYEQYFGPGTRLTVT.

The rearrangement uses TRBV20-1 and TRBJ1-1; TRBD1 is a possible D gene (5 bases). CDR3 size: 11 residues. Germline values: CDR1 DFQATT, CDR2 SNEGSKA (reference sequence). The CDR3 loop is CRGAGGTEAFF. DNA for the CDR3: TGCAGAGGTGCCGGGGGCACTGAAGCTTTCTTT.

CDR3 residues: CASSFMGNVNEKLFF. The CDR3, as DNA: TGTGCCAGCAGCTTTATGGGCAACGTAAATGAAAAACTGTTTTTT. The chain recombines TRBV5-4 with TRBJ1-4; no definite D call. Trimming pared 2 bases from V and 5 bases from J, leaving 13 bases between. The germline V gene has CDR1 SGHNT and CDR2 YYREEE (reference sequence). CDR3 size: 15 residues.